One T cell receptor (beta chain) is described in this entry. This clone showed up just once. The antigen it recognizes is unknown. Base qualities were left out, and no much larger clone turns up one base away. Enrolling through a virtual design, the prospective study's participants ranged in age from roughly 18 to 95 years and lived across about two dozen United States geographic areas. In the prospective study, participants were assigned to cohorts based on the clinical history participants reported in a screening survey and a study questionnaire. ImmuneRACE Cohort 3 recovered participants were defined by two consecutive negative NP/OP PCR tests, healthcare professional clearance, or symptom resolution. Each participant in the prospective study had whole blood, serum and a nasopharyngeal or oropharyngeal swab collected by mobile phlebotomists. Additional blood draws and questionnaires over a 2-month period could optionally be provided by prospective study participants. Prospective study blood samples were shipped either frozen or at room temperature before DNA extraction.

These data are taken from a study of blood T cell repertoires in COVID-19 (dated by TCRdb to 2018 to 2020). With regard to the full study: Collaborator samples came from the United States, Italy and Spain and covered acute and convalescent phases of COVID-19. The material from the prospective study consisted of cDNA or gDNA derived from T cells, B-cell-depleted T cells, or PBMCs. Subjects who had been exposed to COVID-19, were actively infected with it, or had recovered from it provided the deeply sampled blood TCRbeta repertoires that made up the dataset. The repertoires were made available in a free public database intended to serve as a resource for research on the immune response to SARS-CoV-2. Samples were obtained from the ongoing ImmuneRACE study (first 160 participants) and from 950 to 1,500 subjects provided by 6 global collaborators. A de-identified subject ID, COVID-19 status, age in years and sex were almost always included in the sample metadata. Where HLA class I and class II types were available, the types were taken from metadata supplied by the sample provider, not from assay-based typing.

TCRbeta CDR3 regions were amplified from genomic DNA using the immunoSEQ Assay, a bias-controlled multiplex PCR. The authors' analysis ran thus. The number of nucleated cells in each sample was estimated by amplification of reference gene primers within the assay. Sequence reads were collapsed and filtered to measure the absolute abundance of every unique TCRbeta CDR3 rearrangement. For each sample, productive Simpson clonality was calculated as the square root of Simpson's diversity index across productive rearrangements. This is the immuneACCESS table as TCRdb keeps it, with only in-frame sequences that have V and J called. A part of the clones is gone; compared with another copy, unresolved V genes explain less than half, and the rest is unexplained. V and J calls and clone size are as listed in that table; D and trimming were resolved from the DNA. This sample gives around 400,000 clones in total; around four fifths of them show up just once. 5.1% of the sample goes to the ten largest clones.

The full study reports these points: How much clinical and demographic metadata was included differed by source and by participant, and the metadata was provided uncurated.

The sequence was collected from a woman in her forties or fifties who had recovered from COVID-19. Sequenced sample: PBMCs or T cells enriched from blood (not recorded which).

The CDR3 is CASRTGAGTNFDTQYF. The nucleotide sequence reads as follows: TGTGCCAGCAGGACGGGAGCCGGGACTAACTTCGATACGCAGTATTTT. The sequence links TRBV2 to TRBJ2-3; 7 bases in the junction line up with TRBD2. From the cysteine through the phenylalanine, the CDR3 covers 16 amino acids. The retained sequence is limited to the CDR3, 48 bases, with the frame set at the first base. The germline V gene yields SNHLY for CDR1 and FYNNEI for CDR2. The junction shows trimming of 6 bases on V and 6 bases on J, and the gene matches do not reach 15 bases of it.